This T cell receptor (beta chain) was profiled in a study of blood T cell repertoires in COVID-19. V shed 2 bases and J shed 5 bases, with 9 bases lying between them. CDR1 is LGHNA and CDR2 is YSLEER in the germline V gene. This CDR3 is built from 13 residues. Sequenced by immunoSEQ multiplex PCR; TCRdb stores in-frame clones only, minus some. The table shows some 260,000 clones, with about 86% occurring only once. This chain uses TRBV4-3 with TRBJ2-5; D possibly corresponds to TRBD2 (6 bases). The receptor was isolated from a man under 40 with acute COVID-19. The sequenced sample was PBMCs or T cells enriched from blood (not recorded which). The CDR3 nucleotides read TGCGCCAGCAGCCAAACTAGCATCGAGACCCAGTACTTC. Translating gives CASSQTSIETQYF.